The next 3 T cell receptor beta chains were all read from a single sample in a study of CD8+CD57+ T cells in acquired aplastic anemia. Patients included in sequencing had previously demonstrated CD8+CD57+ cell expansion by flow cytometry. TCR beta VDJ and CDR3 were profiled, and genomic DNA was the template. TCRdb fed the reads into MiXCR, producing one record per CDR3 protein. This table has about 150,000 distinct CDR3 sequences, around 52% appearing once. Sample: sorted CD4+, CD8+, or CD8+CD57+ T cells (not recorded which) from PBMCs. Receptor source: a human donor with aplastic anemia.

This clonotype has only a few counts. V is TRBV2 and J is TRBJ2-1; 8 bases map to TRBD2. Germline CDR1 SNHLY, CDR2 FYNNEI. Germline trimming cut 4 bases from V and 6 bases from J; bases unmatched to any gene: 8. CDR3 length: 15 residues. CDR3 region: CASSARLAIVNEQFF. CDR3 bases: TGTGCCAGCAGTGCGCGACTAGCGATTGTCAATGAGCAGTTCTTC.

This clonotype was observed many times. J is TRBJ2-7 and V is TRBV4-1; D is undetermined. The CDR3 length is 11 residues. The V and J ends lost 4 bases and 7 bases respectively, with 8 bases between them. Germline V lookup: CDR1 MGHRA, CDR2 YSYEKL. This chain's CDR3 is CASSRTGEQYF. Written as DNA, the CDR3 is TGCGCCAGCAGCCGGACCGGAGAGCAGTACTTC.

The chain is built from TRBV10-2 and TRBJ1-2, with a tentative D call TRBD1 (5 bases). The germline V gene encodes CDR1 WSHSY and CDR2 SAAADI. This CDR3 contains 12 residues. V shed 1 base and J shed 8 bases, with 8 bases lying between them. CDR3 residues: CASSELGGGYTF. The CDR3 DNA reads as TGCGCCAGCAGTGAGTTGGGGGGAGGCTACACCTTC.